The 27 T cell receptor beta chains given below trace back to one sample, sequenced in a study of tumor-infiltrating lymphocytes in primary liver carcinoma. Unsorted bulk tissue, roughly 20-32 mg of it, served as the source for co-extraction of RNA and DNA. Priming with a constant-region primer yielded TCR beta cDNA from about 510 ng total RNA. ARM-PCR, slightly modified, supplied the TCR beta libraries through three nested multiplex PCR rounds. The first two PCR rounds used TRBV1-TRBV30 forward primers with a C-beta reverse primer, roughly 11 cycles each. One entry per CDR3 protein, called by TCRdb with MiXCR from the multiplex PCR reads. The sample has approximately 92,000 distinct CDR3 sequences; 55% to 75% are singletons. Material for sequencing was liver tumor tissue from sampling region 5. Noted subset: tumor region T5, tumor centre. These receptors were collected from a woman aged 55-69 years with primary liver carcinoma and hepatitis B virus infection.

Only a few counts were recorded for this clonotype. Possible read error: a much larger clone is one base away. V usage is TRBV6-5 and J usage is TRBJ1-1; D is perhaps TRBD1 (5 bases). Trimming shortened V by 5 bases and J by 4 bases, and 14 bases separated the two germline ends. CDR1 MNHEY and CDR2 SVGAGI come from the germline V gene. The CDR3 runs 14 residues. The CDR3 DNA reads TGTGCCAGCAGTCCTGGGACCTTGGCCACTGAAGCTTTCTTT. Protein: CASSPGTLATEAFF.

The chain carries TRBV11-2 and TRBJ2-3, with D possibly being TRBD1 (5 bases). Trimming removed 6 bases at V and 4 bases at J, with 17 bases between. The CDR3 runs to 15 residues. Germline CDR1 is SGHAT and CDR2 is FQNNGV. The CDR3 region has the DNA TGTGCCAGCAGGCCGACAGCGTCTAGTGCAGATACGCAGTATTTT. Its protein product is CASRPTASSADTQYF.

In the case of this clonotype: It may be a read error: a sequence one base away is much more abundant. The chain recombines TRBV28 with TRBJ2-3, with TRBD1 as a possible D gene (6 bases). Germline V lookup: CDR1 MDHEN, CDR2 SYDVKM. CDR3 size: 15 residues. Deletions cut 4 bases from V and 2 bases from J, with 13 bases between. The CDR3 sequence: CASSWEQGFTDTQYF. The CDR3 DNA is TGTGCCAGCAGTTGGGAACAGGGCTTCACAGATACGCAGTATTTT.

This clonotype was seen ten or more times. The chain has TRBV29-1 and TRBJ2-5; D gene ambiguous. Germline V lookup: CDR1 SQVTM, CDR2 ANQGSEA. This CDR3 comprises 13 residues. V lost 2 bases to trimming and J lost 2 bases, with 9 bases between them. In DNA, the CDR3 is TGCAGCGTTGAACTACCCGCGCAAGAGACCCAGTACTTC. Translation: CSVELPAQETQYF.

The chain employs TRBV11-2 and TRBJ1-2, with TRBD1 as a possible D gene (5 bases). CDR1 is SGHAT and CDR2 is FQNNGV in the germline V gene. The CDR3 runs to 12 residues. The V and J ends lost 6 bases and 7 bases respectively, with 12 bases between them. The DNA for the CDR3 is TGTGCCAGCAGTTCAGGGACGGTTGGCTACACCTTC. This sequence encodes CASSSGTVGYTF.

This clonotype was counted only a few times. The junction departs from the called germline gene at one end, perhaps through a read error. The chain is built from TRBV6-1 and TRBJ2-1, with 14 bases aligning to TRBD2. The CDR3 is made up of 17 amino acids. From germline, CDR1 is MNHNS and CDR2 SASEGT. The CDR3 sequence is CASRAGLAGGVGNERFF. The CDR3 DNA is TGTGCCAGCAGGGCTGGACTAGCGGGAGGAGTGGGCAATGAGCGGTTCTTC.

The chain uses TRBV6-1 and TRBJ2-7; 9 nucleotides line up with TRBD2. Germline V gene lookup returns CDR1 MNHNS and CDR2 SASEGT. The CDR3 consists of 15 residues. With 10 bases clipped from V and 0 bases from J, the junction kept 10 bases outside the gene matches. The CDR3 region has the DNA TGTGCCAACAATCCCCGGACTAGCGACTCCTACGAGCAGTACTTC. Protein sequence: CANNPRTSDSYEQYF.

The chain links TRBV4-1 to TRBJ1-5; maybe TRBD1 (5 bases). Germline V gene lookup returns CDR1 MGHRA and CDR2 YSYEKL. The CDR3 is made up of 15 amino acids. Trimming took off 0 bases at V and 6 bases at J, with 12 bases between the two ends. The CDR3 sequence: CASSQDDGASQPQHF. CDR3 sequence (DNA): TGCGCCAGCAGCCAAGATGACGGGGCGAGTCAGCCCCAGCATTTT.

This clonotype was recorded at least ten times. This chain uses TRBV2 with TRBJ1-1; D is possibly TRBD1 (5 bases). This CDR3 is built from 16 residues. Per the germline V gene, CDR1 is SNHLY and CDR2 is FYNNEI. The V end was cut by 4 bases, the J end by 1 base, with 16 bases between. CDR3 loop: CASSVEGFVGNTEAFF. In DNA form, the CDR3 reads TGTGCCAGCAGTGTGGAGGGGTTTGTTGGGAACACTGAAGCTTTCTTT.

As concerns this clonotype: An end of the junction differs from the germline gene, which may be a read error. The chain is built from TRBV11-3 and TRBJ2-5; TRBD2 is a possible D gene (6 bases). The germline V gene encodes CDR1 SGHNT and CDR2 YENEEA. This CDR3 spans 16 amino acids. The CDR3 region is CTSSPRLGPSGETQYF. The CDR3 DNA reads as TGTACCAGCAGCCCCAGACTAGGCCCTTCTGGAGAGACCCAGTACTTC.

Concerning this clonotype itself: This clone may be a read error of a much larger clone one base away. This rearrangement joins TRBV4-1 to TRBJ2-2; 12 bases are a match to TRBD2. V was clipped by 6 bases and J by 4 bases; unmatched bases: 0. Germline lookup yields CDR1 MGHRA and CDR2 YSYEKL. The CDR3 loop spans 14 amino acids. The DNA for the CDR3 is TGCGCCAGCAGGACTAGCGGGAGCACCGGGGAGCTGTTTTTT. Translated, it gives CASRTSGSTGELFF.

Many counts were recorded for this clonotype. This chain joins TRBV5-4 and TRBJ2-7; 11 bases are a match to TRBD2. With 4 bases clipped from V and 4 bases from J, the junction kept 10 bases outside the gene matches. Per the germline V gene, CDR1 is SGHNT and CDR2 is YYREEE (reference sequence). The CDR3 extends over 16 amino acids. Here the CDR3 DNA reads TGTGCCAGCAGCCCACCGGGTAGCGGGAGGGCGTACGAGCAGTACTTC. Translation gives CASSPPGSGRAYEQYF.

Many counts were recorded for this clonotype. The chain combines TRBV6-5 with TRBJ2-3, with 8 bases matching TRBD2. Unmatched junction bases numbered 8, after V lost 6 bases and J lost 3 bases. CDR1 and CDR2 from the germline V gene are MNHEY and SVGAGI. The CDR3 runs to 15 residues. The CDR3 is CASRASGPGTDTQYF. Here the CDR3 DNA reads TGTGCCAGCAGGGCTAGCGGGCCAGGAACAGATACGCAGTATTTT.

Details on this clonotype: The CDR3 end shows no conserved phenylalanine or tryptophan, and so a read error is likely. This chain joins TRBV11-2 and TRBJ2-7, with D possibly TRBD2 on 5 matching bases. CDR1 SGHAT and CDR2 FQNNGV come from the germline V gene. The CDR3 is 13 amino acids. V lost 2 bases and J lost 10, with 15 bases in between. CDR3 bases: TGTGCCAGCAGCTTAACTAGTGGGAGCGATCAGTACCTC. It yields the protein CASSLTSGSDQYL.

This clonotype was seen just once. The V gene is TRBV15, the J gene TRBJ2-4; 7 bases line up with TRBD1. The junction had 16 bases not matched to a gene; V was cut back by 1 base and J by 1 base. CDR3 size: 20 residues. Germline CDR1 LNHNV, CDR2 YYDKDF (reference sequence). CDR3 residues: CATSRAQGTVVGVAKNIQYF. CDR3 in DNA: TGTGCCACCAGCAGAGCGCAAGGGACAGTGGTCGGGGTGGCCAAAAACATTCAGTACTTC.

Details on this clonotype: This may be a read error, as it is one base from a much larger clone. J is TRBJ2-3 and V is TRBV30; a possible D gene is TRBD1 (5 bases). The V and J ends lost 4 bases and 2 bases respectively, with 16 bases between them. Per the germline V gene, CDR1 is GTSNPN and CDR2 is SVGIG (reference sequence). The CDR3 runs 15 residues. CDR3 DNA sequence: TGTGCCTGGATTGTACAGGTTGGAGTCACAGATACGCAGTATTTT. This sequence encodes CAWIVQVGVTDTQYF.

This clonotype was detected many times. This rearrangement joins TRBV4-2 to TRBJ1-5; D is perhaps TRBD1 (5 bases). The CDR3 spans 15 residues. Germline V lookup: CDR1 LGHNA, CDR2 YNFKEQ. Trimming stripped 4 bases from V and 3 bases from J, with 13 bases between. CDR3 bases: TGTGCCAGCAGCCGCCAATGGGACGTCAATCAGCCCCAGCATTTT. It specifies CASSRQWDVNQPQHF.

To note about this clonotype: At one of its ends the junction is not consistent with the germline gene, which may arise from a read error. Here the CDR3 DNA reads TGCGCCAGCAGCCCTAGGGACAGGGGCGTCGATGAGCAGTCCTTC. Translation: CASSPRDRGVDEQSF. The chain recombines TRBV5-1 with TRBJ2-1; 10 positions agree with TRBD1. CDR1 is SGHRS, CDR2 YFSETQ, per germline. This CDR3 has 15 residues.

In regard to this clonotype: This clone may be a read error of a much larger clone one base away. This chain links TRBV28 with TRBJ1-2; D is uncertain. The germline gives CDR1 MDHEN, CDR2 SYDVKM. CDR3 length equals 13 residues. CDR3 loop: CAGSSPQDYGYTF. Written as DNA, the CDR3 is TGTGCCGGCAGTTCTCCTCAAGACTATGGCTACACCTTC.

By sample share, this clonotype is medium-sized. CDR3 DNA: TGTGCCAGCAGCCCTAGGGGAGGGGAGGTTCGCGCTTTCTTT. As protein: CASSPRGGEVRAFF. The V gene is TRBV11-3, the J gene TRBJ1-1; the D gene is possibly TRBD1 (5 bases). The CDR3 runs to 14 residues. Per germline, CDR1 SGHNT and CDR2 YENEEA. Trimming took off 5 bases at V and 11 bases at J, with 21 bases between the two ends.

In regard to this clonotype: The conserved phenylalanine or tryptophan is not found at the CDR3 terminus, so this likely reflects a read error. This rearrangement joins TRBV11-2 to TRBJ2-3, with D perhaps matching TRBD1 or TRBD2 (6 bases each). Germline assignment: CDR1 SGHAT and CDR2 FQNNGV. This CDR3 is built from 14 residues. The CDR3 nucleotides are TGTGCCAGCAGCTCCCGGACGGGGGCAGATAGGCAGTATTAT. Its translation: CASSSRTGADRQYY.

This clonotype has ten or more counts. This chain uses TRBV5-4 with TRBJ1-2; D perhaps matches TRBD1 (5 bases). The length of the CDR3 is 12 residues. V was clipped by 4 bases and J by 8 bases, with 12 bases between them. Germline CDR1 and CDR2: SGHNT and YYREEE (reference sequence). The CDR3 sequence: CASSPGEGGYTF. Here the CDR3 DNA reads TGTGCCAGCAGCCCCGGGGAGGGGGGCTACACCTTC.

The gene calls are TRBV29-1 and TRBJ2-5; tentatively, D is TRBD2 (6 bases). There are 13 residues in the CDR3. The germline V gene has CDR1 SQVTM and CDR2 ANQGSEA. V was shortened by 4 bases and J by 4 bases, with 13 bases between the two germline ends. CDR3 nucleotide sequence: TGCAGCGTTGCTGGCGGGACTGGAGAGACCCAGTACTTC. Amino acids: CSVAGGTGETQYF.

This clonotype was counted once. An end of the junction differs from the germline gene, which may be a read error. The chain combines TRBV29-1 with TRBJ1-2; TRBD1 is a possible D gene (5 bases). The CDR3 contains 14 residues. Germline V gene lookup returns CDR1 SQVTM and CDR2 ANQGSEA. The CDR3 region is CSAARGTGARGHTF. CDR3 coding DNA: TGCAGCGCTGCCCGGGGGACGGGCGCTCGCGGCCACACATTC.

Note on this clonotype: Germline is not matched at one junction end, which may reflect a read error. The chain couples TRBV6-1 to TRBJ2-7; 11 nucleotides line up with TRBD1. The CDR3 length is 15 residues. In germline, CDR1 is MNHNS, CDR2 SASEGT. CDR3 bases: TGCGCCAGCAGTGCGGGGGACAGGGGGTCCGAGGAGCAGTACTTC. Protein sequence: CASSAGDRGSEEQYF.

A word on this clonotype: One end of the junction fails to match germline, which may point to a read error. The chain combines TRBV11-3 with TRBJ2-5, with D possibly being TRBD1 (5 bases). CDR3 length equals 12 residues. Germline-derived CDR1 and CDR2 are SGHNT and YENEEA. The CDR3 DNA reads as TGTGCCACCAGCTTAGACAGAGGGACCCAGTACTTC. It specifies CATSLDRGTQYF.

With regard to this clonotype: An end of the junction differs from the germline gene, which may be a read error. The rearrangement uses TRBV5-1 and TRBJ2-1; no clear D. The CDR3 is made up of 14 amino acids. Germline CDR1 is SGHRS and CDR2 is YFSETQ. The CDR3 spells CVSSLDALNNEQFF. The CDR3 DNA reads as TGCGTCAGCAGCTTGGACGCCCTCAACAATGAGCAGTTCTTC.